One and the same sample provided the 14 T cell receptor beta chains below, sequenced in a study of blood T cell repertoires in COVID-19. Profiled with immunoSEQ multiplex PCR; TCRdb holds only in-frame clones, not every one. Seen here are 65,000 to 80,000 clones, approximately 82% observed once, and the top ten hold just over 20%. The specimen was peripheral blood. The origin of the receptors is a human donor in a cohort sampled during active COVID-19.

In DNA form, the CDR3 reads TGTGCCAGCAGTGTGCAGGGGGAGGTTAGCACAGATACGCAGTATTTT. Amino acid sequence: CASSVQGEVSTDTQYF. The chain links TRBV2 to TRBJ2-3; D perhaps matches TRBD1 (7 bases). The CDR3 is 16 amino acids. Germline lookup yields CDR1 SNHLY and CDR2 FYNNEI. The V end was cut by 4 bases, the J end by 0 bases, with 14 bases between.

The J gene is TRBJ2-3, the V gene TRBV30, with 12 bases fitting TRBD1. This CDR3 contains 14 residues. Trimming removed 7 bases from V and 4 bases from J; junction bases left unmatched: 6. The germline V gene encodes CDR1 GTSNPN and CDR2 SVGIG (reference sequence). CDR3 nucleotide sequence: TGTGCCTTGGAGGGGACAGGGGGCGCAGATACGCAGTATTTT. Translated, it gives CALEGTGGADTQYF.

This chain connects TRBV3-1 (or the pseudogene TRBV3-2) to TRBJ2-1, with 9 bases lining up with TRBD2. Germline V gives CDR1 LGHDT, CDR2 YNNKEL (reference sequence). The ends lost 3 bases at V and 4 bases at J; junction bases unmatched: 7. The CDR3 sequence is 16 residues long. Here the CDR3 DNA reads TGTGCCAGCAGCCACCCTGGGCGGGGGGGTTACAATGAGCAGTTCTTC. It is translated as CASSHPGRGGYNEQFF.

The rearrangement uses TRBV28 and TRBJ1-6, with D possibly being TRBD1 (5 bases). CDR3 length: 17 residues. Trimming left V 3 bases short and J 7 bases short, with 19 bases between. Germline values: CDR1 MDHEN, CDR2 SYDVKM. CDR3 sequence: CASSFPRGGSRNSPLHF. The CDR3 DNA reads as TGTGCCAGCAGTTTTCCCCGCGGGGGATCTAGGAATTCACCCCTCCACTTT.

This rearrangement joins TRBV6-1 to TRBJ1-1, with TRBD1 as a possible D gene (5 bases). With 0 bases removed from V and 4 bases from J, the gap between germline ends came to 12 bases. The CDR3 is 15 residues long. In germline, CDR1 is MNHNS, CDR2 SASEGT. This CDR3 is CASSEARGGFTEAFF. CDR3 nucleotide sequence: TGTGCCAGCAGTGAAGCTAGGGGAGGGTTCACTGAAGCTTTCTTT.

This rearrangement joins TRBV29-1 to TRBJ2-1; TRBD2 agrees at 7 bases. The CDR3 contains 13 residues. Germline CDR1 is SQVTM and CDR2 is ANQGSEA. The V gene end was trimmed by 3 bases and the J gene end by 6 bases; junction bases not matched to a gene: 5. The DNA for the CDR3 is TGCAGCGTTGACCAGCGGGGTATCAATGAGCAGTTCTTC. Encoded protein: CSVDQRGINEQFF.

The CDR3 DNA follows: TGTGCCAGCAGCTCGCACACCAATGAGCAGTTCTTC. This sequence encodes CASSSHTNEQFF. The chain joins TRBV7-6 to TRBJ2-1; D is unresolved. The CDR3 totals 12 residues. Germline V gives CDR1 SGHVS, CDR2 FNYEAQ. The V end was cut by 4 bases, the J end by 6 bases, with 7 bases between.

The chain combines TRBV28 with TRBJ2-7; 8 bases line up with TRBD1. The CDR3 sequence is 14 residues long. Trimming took 6 bases from V and 2 from J; bases not matched to a gene: 6. Germline CDR1 is MDHEN and CDR2 is SYDVKM. CDR3 in amino acids: CASSSSQGAYEQYF. DNA of the CDR3: TGTGCCAGCAGCTCCTCACAGGGGGCCTACGAGCAGTACTTC. The full variable domain, in which reference TRBV28 and TRBJ2-7 provide the parts outside the CDR3, is DVKVTQSSRYLVKRTGEKVFLECVQDMDHENMFWYRQDPGLGLRLIYFSYDVKMKEKGDIPEGYSVSREKKERFSLILESASTNQTSMYLCASSSSQGAYEQYFGPGTRLTVT.

J is TRBJ2-3 and V is TRBV9; 7 bases fit TRBD1. CDR3 size: 15 residues. Unmatched junction bases numbered 4, after V lost 1 base and J lost 2 bases. CDR1 is SGDLS, CDR2 YYNGEE, per germline. CDR3 bases: TGTGCCAGCAGCGTATGGGGGACAGCCACAGATACGCAGTATTTT. Protein sequence: CASSVWGTATDTQYF.

The gene calls are TRBV27 and TRBJ2-3; a weak D match, TRBD1 (5 bases). Germline V gene data show CDR1 as MNHEY and CDR2 as SMNVEV (reference sequence). CDR3 length: 15 residues. V was pared by 5 bases and J by 0 bases, with 12 bases between. CDR3 in DNA: TGTGCCAGCAGTCACAGGCGGCCTAGCACAGATACGCAGTATTTT. Protein sequence: CASSHRRPSTDTQYF.

In its sample, this clone was seen many times. The chain uses TRBV10-2 and TRBJ2-7; no clear D gene. The V end lost 4 bases, the J end lost 2 bases, and 6 bases lay between the germline ends. In germline, CDR1 is WSHSY, CDR2 SAAADI. The CDR3 covers 12 residues. The CDR3, as DNA: TGCGCCAGCAGTGGAGCGACCTACGAGCAGTACTTC. Translating gives CASSGATYEQYF.

The chain employs TRBV28 and TRBJ2-1, with a tentative D call TRBD1 (6 bases). The germline V gene encodes CDR1 MDHEN and CDR2 SYDVKM. The CDR3 sequence is 15 residues long. The germline V and J ends were trimmed by 7 bases and 0 bases, with 13 bases remaining between them. The CDR3 DNA follows: TGTGCCAGCAAAGGGGGTGGAAGCTCCTACAATGAGCAGTTCTTC. Translation: CASKGGGSSYNEQFF.

To note about this clone: At one of its ends the junction is not consistent with the germline gene, which may arise from a read error. V gene TRBV6-5 combines with J gene TRBJ2-7; D is possibly TRBD1 (6 bases). The CDR3 is 15 amino acids. Germline values: CDR1 MNHEY, CDR2 SVGAGI. The CDR3 DNA reads as TGTGCCAGCAGTGACTCCAGGGGTCTTACCTACGAGCAGTACTTC. As protein: CASSDSRGLTYEQYF.

The J gene is TRBJ2-2, the V gene TRBV28; TRBD2 matches at 8 bases. The ends lost 3 bases at V and 4 bases at J; junction bases unmatched: 4. The CDR3 runs to 15 residues. CDR1 MDHEN and CDR2 SYDVKM come from the germline V gene. The CDR3 reads CASSLERGPTGELFF. The CDR3 DNA sequence: TGTGCCAGCAGTTTGGAGCGGGGGCCCACCGGGGAGCTGTTTTTT.